This T cell receptor beta chain appears in the sequencing data of a study of T-cell reconstitution after alpha-beta-depleted transplantation in children. Findings and caveats of the study: T-cell numbers and diversity, one year after transplant, stemmed largely from T cells that were newly produced.

Unique molecular identifiers were incorporated during preparation of the TCRbeta library. TCRdb redid the calling of the PCR reads with MiXCR, one entry per CDR3 protein. The profile shows 330,000 or so distinct CDR3 sequences, 6% to 10% of them singletons. The sample holds many counts of this clonotype. As yet, its antigen is unknown. This sequence originates from a female patient aged 2-10 years who had a stem cell transplant for Fanconi anemia, so the T cells may come from the graft donor. The sample was peripheral blood, taken 360 days after TCRalphabeta/CD19-depleted stem cell transplant.

The CDR3 nucleotides are TGTGCCAGCAGCTCAGGGGCAGGGGCTTTTAATCAGCCCCAGCATTTT. This sequence encodes CASSSGAGAFNQPQHF. The V call is TRBV6-5, the J call TRBJ1-5, with D possibly being TRBD1 (6 bases). From germline, CDR1 is MNHEY and CDR2 SVGAGI. This CDR3 contains 16 residues. Trimming stripped 6 bases from V and 4 bases from J, with 19 bases between.